One sample yielded the 18 T cell receptor beta chains listed below, sequenced in a study of cytomegalovirus exposure and HLA in healthy donors. Both 60 Vbeta primers and 13 Jbeta primers went into the PCR. Sequencing used immunoSEQ multiplex PCR; TCRdb keeps in-frame clones, though not all of them. This sample has 90,000 to 150,000 clones, with 70% to 80% found just once. The material sequenced was PBMCs. All receptors derive from a woman between 40 and 50 years old in good health and CMV-seropositive.

The chain uses TRBV6-1 and TRBJ1-1, with D maybe TRBD1 (6 bases). Trimming cost V 4 bases and J 4 bases, with 10 bases left between them. CDR1 and CDR2 from the germline V gene are MNHNS and SASEGT. This CDR3 spans 13 amino acids. The CDR3 here is CASSATGSTEAFF. CDR3 DNA: TGTGCCAGCAGTGCTACAGGGTCCACTGAAGCTTTCTTT.

The V gene is TRBV6-1, the J gene TRBJ1-1; tentative D call: TRBD1 (6 bases). V gave up 5 bases and J gave up 3 bases, with 13 bases separating them. CDR3 length equals 14 residues. Germline lookup yields CDR1 MNHNS and CDR2 SASEGT. The CDR3: CASSWTDRDTEAFF. The CDR3 DNA follows: TGTGCCAGCAGTTGGACAGACCGAGACACTGAAGCTTTCTTT.

This clone was observed a single time. The J gene is TRBJ2-1, the V gene TRBV7-9, with 10 bases lining up with TRBD1. J gave up 0 bases and V 5 bases, and 4 bases lay outside the gene matches. Germline V CDR1 and CDR2: SEHNR, FQNEAQ (reference sequence). The length of the CDR3 is 16 residues. CDR3 in amino acids: CASSPRTGGSYNEQFF. CDR3 nucleotides: TGTGCCAGCAGCCCCCGGACAGGGGGCTCCTACAATGAGCAGTTCTTC.

J is TRBJ2-3 and V is TRBV5-1; 10 bases line up with TRBD2. The germline CDR1 and CDR2 sequences are SGHRS and YFSETQ. V lost 2 bases, J lost 0 bases, and 3 bases stayed unmatched. This CDR3 has 16 amino acids. The DNA of the CDR3 is TGCGCCAGCAGCTTCCTAGCGGGGGTTAGCACAGATACGCAGTATTTT. Encoded protein: CASSFLAGVSTDTQYF.

A word on this clone: Within the sample, other DNA sequences also encode this same CDR3. The J gene is TRBJ1-4, the V gene TRBV5-4; TRBD1 agrees at 8 bases. The germline V gene has CDR1 SGHNT and CDR2 YYREEE (reference sequence). The V and J ends lost 1 base and 7 bases, in that order; junction bases with no gene match: 3. The CDR3 loop spans 14 amino acids. The CDR3 here is CASSLQGASEKLFF. As DNA, the CDR3 is TGTGCCAGCAGCTTGCAGGGGGCTAGTGAAAAACTGTTTTTT.

The gene calls are TRBV6-5 and TRBJ1-4; 7 bases fit TRBD1. This CDR3 contains 15 residues. The V gene end was trimmed by 6 bases and the J gene end by 0 bases; junction bases not matched to a gene: 4. The germline gives CDR1 MNHEY, CDR2 SVGAGI. The CDR3 sequence is CASSPGTATNEKLFF. DNA for the CDR3: TGTGCCAGCAGCCCTGGGACAGCAACTAATGAAAAACTGTTTTTT.

The rearrangement uses TRBV4-1 and TRBJ1-5; 10 bases align to TRBD1. Germline V gene data show CDR1 as MGHRA and CDR2 as YSYEKL. The CDR3 spans 16 residues. The J segment lost 7 bases and the V segment lost 3 bases, leaving 9 bases of the junction unmatched. CDR3: CASSQNSDRGSQPQHF. The CDR3 DNA is TGCGCCAGCAGCCAGAATTCGGACAGGGGGAGCCAGCCCCAGCATTTT.

The chain recombines TRBV7-6 with TRBJ1-1; a possible D gene is TRBD1 (5 bases). CDR3 length equals 15 residues. Per germline, CDR1 SGHVS and CDR2 FNYEAQ. Trimming removed 1 base from V and 0 bases from J, with 9 bases in between. The CDR3: CASSLDTGMNTEAFF. CDR3 sequence (DNA): TGTGCCAGCAGCTTAGACACAGGAATGAACACTGAAGCTTTCTTT.

The V and J genes are TRBV5-1 and TRBJ2-2, with a tentative D call TRBD2 (5 bases). Trimming cost V 4 bases and J 3 bases, with 10 bases left between them. The CDR3 runs 14 residues. Germline V lookup: CDR1 SGHRS, CDR2 YFSETQ. As DNA, the CDR3 is TGCGCCAGCAGCCAGGACTGGCACACCGGGGAGCTGTTTTTT. Its protein is CASSQDWHTGELFF.

This clone was picked up a small number of times. The chain has TRBV30 and TRBJ2-1; D possibly corresponds to TRBD1 (7 bases). V lost 4 bases and J lost 9, with 19 bases in between. Germline CDR1 reads GTSNPN; CDR2 reads SVGIG (reference sequence). The length of the CDR3 is 14 residues. This chain's CDR3 is CAWNRGGMGGEQFF. The CDR3 DNA sequence: TGTGCCTGGAACAGAGGGGGCATGGGGGGTGAGCAGTTCTTC.

The chain combines TRBV5-6 with TRBJ1-6; D gene ambiguous. Trimming took 1 base from V and 7 from J, leaving 15 bases between them. The germline CDR1 and CDR2 sequences are SGHDT and YYEEEE. This CDR3 has 16 residues. The CDR3: CASSLYGVPINSPLHF. The CDR3 region has the DNA TGTGCCAGCAGCTTGTACGGGGTTCCCATCAATTCACCCCTCCACTTT. Full variable domain (rest looked up from reference TRBV5-6 and TRBJ1-6): DAGVTQSPTHLIKTRGQQVTLRCSPKSGHDTVSWYQQALGQGPQFIFQYYEEEERQRGNFPDRFSGHQFPNYSSELNVNALLLGDSALYLCASSLYGVPINSPLHFGNGTRLTVT.

This chain joins TRBV18 and TRBJ2-5, with D possibly matching TRBD2 (7 bases). The length of the CDR3 is 14 residues. Germline V gene lookup returns CDR1 KGHSH and CDR2 LQKENI. The V end was cut by 5 bases, the J end by 5 bases, with 15 bases between. CDR3 sequence reads: CASSEMGGLETQYF. The CDR3 DNA sequence: TGTGCCAGCTCAGAAATGGGGGGGCTGGAGACCCAGTACTTC.

This chain connects TRBV7-2 to TRBJ1-1; weak D call: TRBD1 (5 bases). The CDR3 covers 16 residues. Germline V lookup: CDR1 SGHTA, CDR2 FQGNSA. V lost 4 bases to trimming and J lost 3 bases, with 18 bases between them. CDR3 sequence reads: CASSSWTPLLDTEAFF. DNA of the CDR3: TGTGCCAGCAGCTCCTGGACACCTTTATTGGACACTGAAGCTTTCTTT. Filled out from reference TRBV7-2 and TRBJ1-1, the complete variable domain reads GAGVSQSPSNKVTEKGKDVELRCDPISGHTALYWYRQSLGQGLEFLIYFQGNSAPDKSGLPSDRFSAERTGGSVSTLTIQRTQQEDSAVYLCASSSWTPLLDTEAFFGQGTRLTVV.

The chain carries TRBV19 and TRBJ1-1; 8 nucleotides align to TRBD1. The junction had 11 bases not matched to a gene; V was cut back by 7 bases and J by 7 bases. The CDR3 runs 14 residues. Germline CDR1 reads LNHDA; CDR2 reads SQIVND (reference sequence). The CDR3 protein is CASTPDRDTIEAFF. CDR3 coding DNA: TGTGCCAGTACTCCGGACAGGGACACGATTGAAGCTTTCTTT.

The chain couples TRBV9 to TRBJ1-6, with D perhaps matching TRBD1 (5 bases). The ends were cut back, 5 bases at V and 0 bases at J, with 15 bases in the middle. The CDR3 contains 17 residues. In germline, CDR1 is SGDLS, CDR2 YYNGEE. CDR3 DNA sequence: TGTGCCAGCAGAGAGGGACTTCCTAGCTCCTATAATTCACCCCTCCACTTT. It yields the protein CASREGLPSSYNSPLHF.

J is TRBJ2-7 and V is TRBV6-1; 11 nucleotides line up with TRBD1. Trimming removed 5 bases from V and 4 bases from J; junction bases left unmatched: 4. Germline loops: CDR1 MNHNS, CDR2 SASEGT. The CDR3 has 14 residues. CDR3 nucleotide sequence: TGTGCCAGCAGTAGGACAGGGGGCTGGTACGAGCAGTACTTC. Protein: CASSRTGGWYEQYF.

This chain uses TRBV5-6 with TRBJ2-7; D is perhaps TRBD2 (5 bases). Between the trimmed V and J ends, which lost 4 bases and 7 bases, there was a span of 15 bases. Germline CDR1 is SGHDT and CDR2 is YYEEEE. The CDR3 extends over 13 amino acids. The DNA for the CDR3 is TGTGCCAGCAGCACGGACGGGTGGAGGGAGCAGTACTTC. Amino acids: CASSTDGWREQYF.

This clone appeared a few times. The V call is TRBV6-5, the J call TRBJ2-1; 7 positions agree with TRBD1. Germline V gene lookup returns CDR1 MNHEY and CDR2 SVGAGI. There are 15 residues in the CDR3. V gave up 6 bases and J gave up 0 bases; unmatched junction bases: 5. CDR3 residues: CASRRSGGSYNEQFF. The CDR3, as DNA: TGTGCCAGCAGACGATCAGGGGGCTCCTACAATGAGCAGTTCTTC.